A selection of T cell receptor beta chains follows, all from one sample in a study of prognosis after radiotherapy for stage I lung cancer. Each CDR3 protein is one row after TCRdb ran MiXCR on the multiplex PCR reads. The sample has about 18,000 distinct CDR3 sequences; about 44% are singletons. Material: PBMCs, obtained before or after stereotactic body radiation therapy (not recorded which). The receptors were gathered from a donor aged 50 or older with non-small cell lung cancer. Both conserved end residues are part of each CDR3. D genes are given only for firm matches. Rows may omit the clone size; those that give it use once, few, many or a size class.

J | size | length | V | D | CDR3 | DNA
TRBJ1-6 | NA | 17 | TRBV6-2/TRBV6-3 | TRBD1 | CASSDSGQGFHNSPLHF | TGTGCCAGCAGTGACTCGGGACAGGGTTTCCATAATTCACCCCTCCACTTT
TRBJ1-2 | once | 14 | TRBV5-1 | TRBD1 | CASRPRTGGNGYTF | TGCGCCAGCAGACCTAGGACAGGGGGCAATGGCTACACCTTC
TRBJ2-2 | many | 13 | TRBV24-1 | NA | CATSVQSTGELFF | TGTGCCACCAGTGTCCAGTCCACCGGGGAGCTGTTTTTT
TRBJ1-1 | many | 16 | TRBV4-1 | NA | CASSPRGRGAYTEAFF | TGCGCCAGCAGCCCCCGTGGGAGGGGGGCGTACACTGAAGCTTTCTTT
TRBJ2-7 | many | 15 | TRBV7-8 | TRBD2 | CASSTPVEAGGEQYF | TGTGCCAGCAGCACCCCCGTGGAGGCGGGAGGGGAGCAGTACTTC
TRBJ2-1 | many | 14 | TRBV29-1 | NA | CSVLRDSASNEQFF | TGCAGCGTGCTCCGGGACTCGGCCTCCAATGAGCAGTTCTTC
TRBJ1-5 | many | 15 | TRBV12-3/TRBV12-4 | NA | CASSFGTANYQPQHF | TGTGCCAGCAGTTTCGGAACAGCGAACTATCAGCCCCAGCATTTT
TRBJ1-3 | many | 15 | TRBV30 | NA | CAWSLEGSAGNTIYF | TGTGCCTGGAGTCTCGAGGGTTCAGCTGGAAACACCATATATTTT
TRBJ1-2 | NA | 15 | TRBV20-1 | TRBD1 | CSATRRDRVAEGYTF | TGCAGTGCTACCCGGCGGGACAGGGTGGCGGAAGGCTACACCTTC
TRBJ2-3 | many | 14 | TRBV19 | NA | CASGSGGSTDTQYF | TGTGCCAGCGGGTCGGGCGGAAGCACAGATACGCAGTATTTT
TRBJ2-5 | many | 14 | TRBV28 | NA | CASSFQGKQETQYF | TGTGCCAGCAGTTTTCAGGGGAAGCAAGAGACCCAGTACTTC
TRBJ1-1 | NA | 13 | TRBV24-1 | NA | CATTAWQVTEAFF | TGTGCCACTACTGCATGGCAAGTCACTGAAGCTTTCTTT
TRBJ2-7 | many | 13 | TRBV5-4 | NA | CASSFYPDYEQYF | TGTGCCAGCAGCTTTTATCCGGACTACGAGCAGTACTTC
TRBJ2-5 | many | 13 | TRBV6-2/TRBV6-3 | NA | CASSERLQETQYF | TGTGCCAGCAGTGAACGGCTCCAAGAGACCCAGTACTTC
TRBJ2-7 | many | 16 | TRBV5-1 | NA | CASSLEQSVRASEQYF | TGCGCCAGCAGCTTGGAACAATCGGTCCGGGCGTCCGAGCAGTACTTC
TRBJ2-7 | many | 14 | TRBV5-1 | NA | CASSLRQGGYEQYF | TGCGCCAGCAGCTTGAGACAGGGAGGCTACGAGCAGTACTTC
TRBJ2-7 | many | 17 | TRBV9 | TRBD2 | CASSAGLAGGRSYEQYF | TGTGCCAGCAGCGCGGGACTAGCGGGGGGCCGTTCCTACGAGCAGTACTTC
TRBJ1-6 | many | 13 | TRBV6-4 | NA | CASSDGWESPLHF | TGTGCCAGCAGTGATGGGTGGGAATCACCCCTCCACTTT
TRBJ1-6 | NA | 15 | TRBV10-2 | NA | CASSVGRGYNSPLHF | TGCGCCAGCAGTGTTGGCAGGGGTTATAATTCACCCCTCCACTTT
TRBJ1-1 | few | 15 | TRBV28 | NA | CASNIALGGVTEAFF | TGTGCCAGCAATATTGCCCTGGGGGGTGTCACTGAAGCTTTCTTT
TRBJ2-2 | many | 13 | TRBV20-1 | NA | CSARDWGAGELFF | TGCAGTGCTAGAGATTGGGGGGCCGGGGAGCTGTTTTTT
TRBJ1-1 | NA | 15 | TRBV18 | NA | CASSIWGRMNTEAFF | TGTGCCAGTAGTATTTGGGGACGCATGAACACTGAAGCTTTCTTT
TRBJ2-1 | NA | 15 | TRBV6-2/TRBV6-3 | TRBD2 | CASSVAGGSYNEQFF | TGTGCCAGCAGCGTAGCGGGGGGCTCCTACAATGAGCAGTTCTTC
TRBJ2-3 | NA | 15 | TRBV28 | NA | CASKGSVQGTDTRYF | TGTGCCAGCAAAGGTAGCGTGCAAGGCACAGATACGCGGTATTTT
TRBJ2-5 | many | 13 | TRBV6-1 | NA | CASSLGQKETQYF | TGTGCCAGCAGCCTCGGACAGAAAGAGACCCAGTACTTC
TRBJ2-3 | NA | 14 | TRBV30 | TRBD2 | CACHGKSGADTQYF | TGTGCCTGCCACGGTAAGAGCGGGGCCGATACGCAGTATTTT
TRBJ1-1 | many | 13 | TRBV19 | NA | CASSINRGTEAFF | TGTGCCAGTAGTATTAACCGAGGTACAGAAGCTTTCTTT
TRBJ2-3 | few | 14 | TRBV18 | NA | CASSPQLITDTQYF | TGTGCCAGCTCACCACAGCTAATCACAGATACGCAGTATTTT
TRBJ2-2 | many | 13 | TRBV18 | NA | CASSRANTGELFF | TGTGCCAGCTCACGGGCGAACACCGGGGAGCTGTTTTTT
TRBJ2-5 | few | 13 | TRBV3-1 | NA | CASSQPGGETQYF | TGTGCCAGCAGCCAACCCGGGGGAGAGACCCAGTACTTC
TRBJ2-5 | NA | 13 | TRBV6-1 | NA | CTSTAKGLETQYF | TGTACCAGCACAGCGAAGGGGTTAGAGACCCAGTACTTC
TRBJ1-6 | NA | 14 | TRBV20-1 | NA | CSATTFQHNSPLHF | TGCAGTGCTACGACCTTCCAACATAATTCACCCCTCCACTTT